This TCR beta chain derives from a study of T cell repertoires in cytomegalovirus infection. Germline CDR1 and CDR2: SGHVS and FNYEAQ. CDR3 length equals 13 residues. V lost 5 bases, J lost 7 bases, and 5 bases stayed unmatched. There are many counts of this clonotype. In TCRdb, the reads were re-called with MiXCR into one record per CDR3 protein. The data hold 150,000 to 200,000 distinct CDR3 sequences, with approximately 15% observed a single time. The sequenced material came from PBMCs. This rearrangement joins TRBV7-6 to TRBJ2-1; the match to TRBD1 covers 7 bases. The origin of this receptor is a human donor in good health (CMV status not recorded). Some clones in this sample may be carry-over from other donors' samples. The CDR3: CASSRTGVNEQFF. The CDR3 nucleotides read TGTGCCAGCAGCCGAACAGGGGTTAATGAGCAGTTCTTC.